This record looks at one T cell receptor (beta chain) sequence and its context. What it binds is not known. The record originates from a study of cytomegalovirus exposure and HLA in healthy donors. In germline, CDR1 is SGHRS, CDR2 YFSETQ. The V and J ends lost 4 bases and 2 bases, in that order; junction bases with no gene match: 6. The CDR3 extends over 15 amino acids. Researchers ran the PCR with 60 Vbeta and 13 Jbeta primers. Assay: immunoSEQ multiplex PCR; the TCRdb copy retains only in-frame clones and omits some. Of 160,000 or so clones in the sample, around 80% were seen once. Study-level findings and limits: The authors later found HLA-associated TCR beta chains more clonally expanded than equally common others.

The specimen sequenced was PBMCs. The receptor's source is a man younger than 30 in good health and CMV-seropositive. The rearrangement joins TRBV5-1 to TRBJ2-3, with 8 nucleotides matching TRBD1. The CDR3 sequence is CASSVGQGYTDTQYF. DNA of the CDR3: TGCGCCAGCAGCGTCGGACAGGGATACACAGATACGCAGTATTTT.